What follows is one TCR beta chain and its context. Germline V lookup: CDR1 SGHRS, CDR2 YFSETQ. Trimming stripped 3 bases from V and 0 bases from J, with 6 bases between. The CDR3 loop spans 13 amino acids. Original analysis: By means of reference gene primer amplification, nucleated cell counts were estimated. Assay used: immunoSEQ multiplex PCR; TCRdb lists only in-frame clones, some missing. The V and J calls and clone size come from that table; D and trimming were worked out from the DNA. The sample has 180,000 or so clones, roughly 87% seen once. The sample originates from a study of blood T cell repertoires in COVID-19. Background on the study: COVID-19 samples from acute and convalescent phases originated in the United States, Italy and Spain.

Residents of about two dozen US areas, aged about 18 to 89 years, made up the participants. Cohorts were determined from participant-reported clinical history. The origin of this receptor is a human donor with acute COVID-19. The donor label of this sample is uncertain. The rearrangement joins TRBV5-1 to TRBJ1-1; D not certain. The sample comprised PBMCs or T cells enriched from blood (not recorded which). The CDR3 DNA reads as TGCGCCAGCAGCTACTTCATGAACACTGAAGCTTTCTTT. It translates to CASSYFMNTEAFF.